These 21 T cell receptor beta chains share one sample of origin, sequenced in a study. Using its own MiXCR run on the 5' RACE reads, TCRdb lists one record per CDR3 protein. In the table there are over 50,000 distinct CDR3 sequences, roughly a quarter of which are singletons. The sample comprised tumor-infiltrating naive CD4+ T cells sorted from the breast tumor. Subset defined: naive CD4+ T cells, CD4+CD45RA+CD25-. The receptor source for this set is a female donor with breast cancer.

This clonotype was seen more than once but under ten times. The CDR3 reads CASSSRGEVPAVNEKLFF. The CDR3 coding sequence is TGTGCCAGCAGCTCACGCGGGGAAGTCCCCGCAGTTAATGAAAAACTGTTTTTT. This chain joins TRBV21-1 and TRBJ1-4. TRBV21-1 is annotated as a pseudogene. This CDR3 has 18 amino acids.

This clonotype was observed a few times. The chain is built from TRBV11-2 and TRBJ2-1, with 11 bases matching TRBD2. The J call may be mistaken, given a closer DNA end match to TRBJ2-7. The CDR3 has 16 residues. Germline CDR1 is SGHAT and CDR2 is FQNNGV. CDR3 loop: CASSLSGTSGSYEQYF. The CDR3, as DNA: TGTGCCAGCAGCTTATCCGGGACTAGCGGCTCCTACGAGCAGTACTTC.

This clonotype was seen only a few times. This chain links TRBV20-1 with TRBJ2-2, with a possible D match to TRBD2 (6 bases). The CDR3 loop spans 16 amino acids. Germline CDR1 reads DFQATT; CDR2 reads SNEGSKA (reference sequence). The V end was cut by 1 base, the J end by 2 bases, with 14 bases between. CDR3: CSARARPGVNTGELFF. The CDR3 nucleotides read TGCAGTGCTAGAGCCCGCCCGGGAGTTAACACCGGGGAGCTGTTTTTT.

The chain recombines TRBV5-6 with TRBJ2-1; a weak D match, TRBD2 (6 bases). This CDR3 has 13 residues. The germline CDR1 and CDR2 sequences are SGHDT and YYEEEE. V lost 3 bases and J lost 3, with 7 bases in between. The CDR3: CASSSDYYNEQFF. CDR3 sequence (DNA): TGTGCCAGCAGCTCGGACTACTACAATGAGCAGTTCTTC.

The J gene is TRBJ2-5, the V gene TRBV5-1; TRBD2 aligns across 10 bases. After removal of 3 bases from V and 0 bases from J, the junction contained 5 bases not matched to a gene. CDR3 length equals 16 residues. Germline-derived CDR1 and CDR2 are SGHRS and YFSETQ. The CDR3 loop reads CASSSHSGRNQETQYF. Here the CDR3 DNA reads TGCGCCAGCAGCTCCCATAGCGGGAGGAACCAAGAGACCCAGTACTTC.

In this sample, this clonotype turned up a few times. The rearrangement links TRBV12-3 or TRBV12-4 to TRBJ2-1; 12 positions match TRBD2. This CDR3 has 15 amino acids. Trimming took 6 bases from V and 7 from J; bases not matched to a gene: 7. The CDR3 region is CASSAGTSGWNEQFF. CDR3 DNA: TGTGCCAGCAGCGCGGGGACTAGCGGGTGGAATGAGCAGTTCTTC.

Only a few counts were recorded for this clonotype. For the CDR3, the DNA is TGCAGTGCCCTGGACAGGGGAAAGAGCGAGCAGTACTTC. As protein: CSALDRGKSEQYF. The chain links TRBV20-1 to TRBJ2-7; 9 nucleotides align to TRBD1. This CDR3 contains 13 residues. Germline values: CDR1 DFQATT, CDR2 SNEGSKA (reference sequence). V lost 6 bases to trimming and J lost 6 bases; unmatched junction nucleotides: 9.

V gene TRBV9 combines with J gene TRBJ1-2, with D hard to call. The CDR3 totals 14 residues. Germline V gives CDR1 SGDLS, CDR2 YYNGEE. The V and J ends lost 2 bases and 8 bases respectively, with 16 bases between them. The CDR3 sequence: CASSVQPGDTGYTF. The CDR3 region has the DNA TGTGCCAGCAGCGTTCAACCTGGGGATACGGGCTACACCTTC.

This clonotype was detected only a few times. Since a much larger clone is just one base distant, this may be a read error. V usage is TRBV5-1 and J usage is TRBJ2-1; tentative D call: TRBD2 (5 bases). This CDR3 region has 13 residues. Germline CDR1 is SGHRS and CDR2 is YFSETQ. CDR3 DNA sequence: TGCGCCGGCAGCTTTGGAGCGGCCAATGAGCAGTTCTTC. This sequence encodes CAGSFGAANEQFF.

As to this clonotype: Since no conserved phenylalanine or tryptophan closes the CDR3, a read error is the likely cause. This chain uses TRBV15 with TRBJ1-6; unclear D gene. V was shortened by 7 bases and J by 0 bases, with 10 bases between the two germline ends. Per germline, CDR1 LNHNV and CDR2 YYDKDF (reference sequence). This CDR3 spans 15 amino acids. The CDR3: CATNPKSSYNSPLHV. The CDR3 DNA sequence: TGTGCCACCAACCCCAAGAGCTCCTATAATTCACCCCTCCACGTT.

This clonotype was counted many times. The gene calls are TRBV5-1 and TRBJ2-1; D not certain. Trimming cost V 4 bases and J 1 base, with 15 bases left between them. Germline V lookup: CDR1 SGHRS, CDR2 YFSETQ. CDR3 length: 16 amino acids. This CDR3 reads CASSPDPSGSYNEQFF. In DNA form, the CDR3 reads TGCGCCAGCAGCCCGGACCCTAGTGGGTCCTACAATGAGCAGTTCTTC.

This clonotype was observed many times. The chain employs TRBV6-2 or TRBV6-3 and TRBJ2-6; 9 bases are a match to TRBD1. There are 17 residues in the CDR3. Per germline, CDR1 MNHEY and CDR2 SVGEGT. The V and J ends lost 7 bases and 0 bases, in that order; junction bases with no gene match: 7. CDR3: CASKKPGQGSGANVLTF. The CDR3 DNA is TGTGCCAGCAAGAAACCGGGACAGGGCTCTGGGGCCAACGTCCTGACTTTC.

This clonotype has ten or more counts. This chain uses TRBV12-3 or TRBV12-4 with TRBJ1-1, with TRBD1 matching 8 bases. After removal of 7 bases from V and 7 bases from J, the junction contained 11 bases not matched to a gene. The CDR3 has 14 amino acids. The CDR3 DNA is TGTGCCAGCAAGTCACCTGACAGGGGAGGTGAAGCTTTCTTT. This sequence encodes CASKSPDRGGEAFF.

The genes are TRBV7-3 and TRBJ2-1; the D gene is possibly TRBD2 (6 bases). The CDR3 is made up of 13 amino acids. Trimming shortened V by 4 bases and J by 7 bases, and 11 bases separated the two germline ends. Looked up from germline, CDR1 is SGHTA and CDR2 is FQGTGA. The CDR3 nucleotides are TGTGCCAGCAGCTCCCCCGGGGGAAATGAGCAGTTCTTC. This gives the protein CASSSPGGNEQFF.

This clonotype was seen more than once but under ten times. The J gene is TRBJ1-2, the V gene TRBV5-4; 7 bases line up with TRBD1. V was clipped by 5 bases and J by 6 bases; unmatched bases: 4. The CDR3 contains 12 residues. CDR1 and CDR2 from the germline V gene are SGHNT and YYREEE (reference sequence). CDR3: CASSRTGDGYTF. In nucleotides, the CDR3 is TGTGCCAGCAGTCGTACAGGGGATGGCTACACCTTC.

In its sample, this clonotype ranks as medium-sized. This rearrangement joins TRBV5-1 to TRBJ1-1, with no clear D. Trimming pared 0 bases from V and 2 bases from J, leaving 14 bases between. Germline V lookup: CDR1 SGHRS, CDR2 YFSETQ. The CDR3 runs to 16 residues. Here the CDR3 DNA reads TGCGCCAGCAGCTTGGGGGCAGCCCCAACCAACACTGAAGCTTTCTTT. Translating gives CASSLGAAPTNTEAFF.

This clonotype turned up a few times. The J gene is TRBJ2-2, the V gene TRBV15; weak D call: TRBD1 (6 bases). This CDR3 spans 16 amino acids. Looked up from germline, CDR1 is LNHNV and CDR2 is YYDKDF (reference sequence). The V end was cut by 1 base, the J end by 5 bases, with 14 bases between. CDR3 residues: CATSRGDTTRTGELFF. CDR3 DNA: TGTGCCACCAGCAGAGGGGACACGACCCGAACCGGGGAGCTGTTTTTT.

The chain is built from TRBV5-1 and TRBJ2-7, with D perhaps TRBD1 or TRBD2 (5 bases each). V lost 0 bases and J lost 1, with 11 bases in between. The CDR3 covers 15 residues. Germline V gene lookup returns CDR1 SGHRS and CDR2 YFSETQ. The CDR3 region has the DNA TGCGCCAGCAGCTTGGGGGACGGAAGGTCCTACGAGCAGTACTTC. It translates to CASSLGDGRSYEQYF.

This chain uses TRBV20-1 with TRBJ1-3; D is unresolved. This CDR3 has 16 amino acids. In germline, CDR1 is DFQATT, CDR2 SNEGSKA (reference sequence). Trimming left V 1 base short and J 0 bases short, with 13 bases between. CDR3 sequence: CSARVQEPISGNTIYF. In DNA, the CDR3 is TGCAGTGCTAGAGTTCAGGAACCGATCTCTGGAAACACCATATATTTT.

V gene TRBV5-1 combines with J gene TRBJ1-2; TRBD1 is a possible D gene (6 bases). The CDR3 is 13 residues long. Germline V CDR1 and CDR2: SGHRS, YFSETQ. The V and J ends lost 6 bases and 3 bases respectively, with 12 bases between them. The CDR3 reads CASNPGADYGYTF. In nucleotides, the CDR3 is TGCGCCAGCAATCCGGGGGCGGACTATGGCTACACCTTC.

This clonotype qualifies as medium-sized. This chain links TRBV7-3 with TRBJ2-3; TRBD2 is a possible D gene (6 bases). V was clipped by 3 bases and J by 6 bases, with 13 bases between them. CDR1 and CDR2 (germline): SGHTA, FQGTGA. The CDR3 is 14 residues long. This CDR3 reads CASSLGSGTDTQYF. Here the CDR3 DNA reads TGTGCCAGCAGCTTGGGTAGCGGAACGGATACGCAGTATTTT. Based on the CDR3 plus reference TRBV7-3 and TRBJ2-3, the full variable domain is GAGVSQTPSNKVTEKGKYVELRCDPISGHTALYWYRQSLGQGPEFLIYFQGTGAADDSGLPNDRFFAVRPEGSVSTLKIQRTERGDSAVYLCASSLGSGTDTQYFGPGTRLTVL.